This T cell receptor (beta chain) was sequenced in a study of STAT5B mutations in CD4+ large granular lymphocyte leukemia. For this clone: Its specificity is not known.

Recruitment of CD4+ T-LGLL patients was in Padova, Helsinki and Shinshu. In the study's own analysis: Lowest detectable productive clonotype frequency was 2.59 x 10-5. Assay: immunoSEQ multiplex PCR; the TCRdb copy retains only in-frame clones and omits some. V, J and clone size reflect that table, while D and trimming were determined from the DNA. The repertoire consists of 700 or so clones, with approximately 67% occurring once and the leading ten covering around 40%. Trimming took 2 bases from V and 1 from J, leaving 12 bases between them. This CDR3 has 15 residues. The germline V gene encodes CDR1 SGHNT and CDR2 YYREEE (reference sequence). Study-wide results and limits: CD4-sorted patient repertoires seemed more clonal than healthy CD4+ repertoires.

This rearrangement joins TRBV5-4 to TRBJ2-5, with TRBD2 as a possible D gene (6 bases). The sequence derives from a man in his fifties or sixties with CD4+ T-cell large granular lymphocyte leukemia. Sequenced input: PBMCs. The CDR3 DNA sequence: TGTGCCAGCAGCTTAGGGGCGGGGTTCCAAGAGACCCAGTACTTC. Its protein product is CASSLGAGFQETQYF.